This T cell receptor beta chain was observed in a study of technical replicates of blood from four donors. The CDR3 runs 11 residues. Trimming took off 4 bases at V and 3 bases at J, with 6 bases between the two ends. Per germline, CDR1 SQVTM and CDR2 ANQGSEA. Assay: immunoSEQ multiplex PCR; the TCRdb copy retains only in-frame clones and omits some. The sample records approximately 79,000 clones, 85% to 95% being singletons. Sequencing was carried out using T cells isolated from PBMCs. This sequence was found in a human donor in good health. The genes are TRBV29-1 and TRBJ2-5, with D tentatively TRBD1 (5 bases). The chain's CDR3 is CSVVREETQYF. The CDR3, as DNA: TGCAGCGTTGTCAGGGAAGAGACCCAGTACTTC.